This TCR beta chain appears in the sequencing data of a study of blood T cell repertoires in COVID-19. Study information: COVID-19 samples collected from the United States, Italy and Spain covered acute and convalescent phases. T cells, B-cell-depleted T cells, or PBMCs supplied cDNA or gDNA.

Per the study methods: Reference gene primers were amplified, and this amplification served to estimate nucleated cell counts. Assay: immunoSEQ multiplex PCR; the TCRdb copy retains only in-frame clones and omits some. The D gene and trimming were derived from the DNA, and the V and J assignments and clone size from that table. The sample holds fewer than 200,000 clones, 85% to 90% seen once. Seattle's cohort entered during active infection and was followed longitudinally. Input material: peripheral blood. The receptor was derived from a woman in her seventies with COVID-19, enrolled during active disease.

CDR3 in DNA: TGTGCCTGGAGTGTACAGGGCCTTTCGAACACTGAAGCTTTCTTT. It yields the protein CAWSVQGLSNTEAFF. The chain combines TRBV30 with TRBJ1-1, with D possibly TRBD1 on 6 matching bases. Germline V gene data show CDR1 as GTSNPN and CDR2 as SVGIG (reference sequence). The CDR3 runs 15 residues. V lost 0 bases, J lost 1 base, and 12 bases lay in between.